Following are 25 T cell receptor beta chains from one sample sequenced in a study of blood T cell repertoires in COVID-19. The table came from immunoSEQ multiplex PCR; TCRdb's copy has only in-frame clones and leaves some out. Of around 440,000 clones listed, about 87% are singletons. Sequencing used peripheral blood. The source of these receptors is a woman aged 45-65 years with COVID-19, enrolled during active disease.

The DNA for the CDR3 is TGTGCCAGCTCCCCGGGCAATCAGCCCCAGCATTTT. Protein product: CASSPGNQPQHF. J is TRBJ1-5 and V is TRBV18; D not certain. CDR1 is KGHSH and CDR2 is LQKENI in the germline V gene. CDR3 length equals 12 residues. Trimming stripped 6 bases from V and 2 bases from J, with 5 bases between. Filled out from reference TRBV18 and TRBJ1-5, the complete variable domain reads NAGVMQNPRHLVRRRGQEARLRCSPMKGHSHVYWYRQLPEEGLKFMVYLQKENIIDESGMPKERFSAEFPKEGPSILRIQQVVRGDSAAYFCASSPGNQPQHFGDGTRLSIL.

The V gene is TRBV19, the J gene TRBJ1-1; possible D gene TRBD1, 5 bases. Germline lookup yields CDR1 LNHDA and CDR2 SQIVND (reference sequence). This CDR3 region has 15 residues. Trimming took off 1 base at V and 6 bases at J, with 15 bases between the two ends. The CDR3 protein is CASSIGFWGEAEAFF. In nucleotides, the CDR3 is TGTGCCAGTAGTATAGGGTTCTGGGGGGAGGCTGAAGCTTTCTTT.

This clone occurred once. V and J are TRBV9 and TRBJ2-7; TRBD2 matches at 10 bases. Per germline, CDR1 SGDLS and CDR2 YYNGEE. The CDR3 totals 15 residues. V lost 0 bases and J lost 6; bases outside the gene matches: 6. In nucleotides, the CDR3 is TGTGCCAGCAGCGTAGGGAGCGGGGGGGCCGTCGAGCAGTACTTC. This encodes CASSVGSGGAVEQYF.

The chain links TRBV5-1 to TRBJ2-7, with 10 bases identical to TRBD1. The CDR3 length is 14 residues. Germline loops: CDR1 SGHRS, CDR2 YFSETQ. V trimming: 3 bases; J trimming: 6 bases; junction bases outside the gene matches: 6. The DNA of the CDR3 is TGCGCCAGCAGCTCCGGGACAGGGGCGATCGAGCAGTACTTC. This encodes CASSSGTGAIEQYF.

The V call is TRBV7-9, the J call TRBJ2-1; D gene ambiguous. The CDR3 has 13 amino acids. From germline, CDR1 is SEHNR and CDR2 FQNEAQ (reference sequence). V was shortened by 2 bases and J by 4 bases, with 6 bases between the two germline ends. The CDR3 nucleotides are TGTGCCAGCAGCTTATCCACATACAATGAGCAGTTCTTC. It translates to CASSLSTYNEQFF.

This sequence joins TRBV30 and TRBJ2-1; D uncertain. V was clipped by 2 bases and J by 9 bases, with 8 bases between them. CDR1 is GTSNPN and CDR2 is SVGIG in the germline V gene (reference sequence). This CDR3 comprises 11 residues. The CDR3 DNA sequence: TGTGCCTGGAGTTATAGTGCTGAGCAGTTCTTC. Protein product: CAWSYSAEQFF.

The rearrangement uses TRBV3-1 (or the pseudogene TRBV3-2) and TRBJ1-6; 9 nucleotides agree with TRBD1. V gave up 5 bases and J gave up 10 bases; unmatched junction bases: 9. The CDR3 is 15 amino acids. Germline values: CDR1 LGHDT, CDR2 YNNKEL (reference sequence). CDR3 region: CASSFRQGEGSPLHF. The DNA of the CDR3 is TGTGCCAGCAGCTTCCGACAGGGGGAAGGGTCACCCCTCCACTTT.

This sequence joins TRBV30 and TRBJ2-7, with 10 nucleotides matching TRBD1. This CDR3 comprises 12 residues. The J segment lost 2 bases and the V segment lost 8 bases, leaving 3 bases of the junction unmatched. Germline V gene sequence: CDR1 GTSNPN, CDR2 SVGIG (reference sequence). CDR3 loop: CARGQGAYEQYF. DNA of the CDR3: TGTGCCCGAGGACAGGGGGCCTACGAGCAGTACTTC.

CDR3 coding DNA: TGTGCCAGCGGCGGGGGGGCAGGCAATGAGCAGTTCTTC. Residues: CASGGGAGNEQFF. The chain employs TRBV7-9 and TRBJ2-1, with TRBD2 identical over 9 bases. CDR3 size: 13 residues. With V trimmed by 8 bases and J by 6 bases, 5 bases remained unmatched. CDR1 is SEHNR, CDR2 FQNEAQ, per germline (reference sequence).

This chain uses TRBV6-6 with TRBJ1-4; D is perhaps TRBD1 (5 bases). V lost 4 bases, J lost 2 bases, and 14 bases lay in between. The CDR3 length is 16 residues. Germline CDR1 and CDR2: MNHNY and SVGAGI (reference sequence). The CDR3 bases are TGTGCCAGCAGTTCCCCGGGGGGTTTCACTAATGAAAAACTGTTTTTT. It yields the protein CASSSPGGFTNEKLFF.

This chain connects TRBV3-1 (or the pseudogene TRBV3-2) to TRBJ1-2; 7 nucleotides match TRBD1. CDR3 length equals 13 residues. The germline gives CDR1 LGHDT, CDR2 YNNKEL (reference sequence). V dropped 4 bases and J dropped 3; count of bases not matched to a gene: 2. The CDR3 DNA reads TGTGCCAGCAGCCCCGGACAGGACTATGGCTACACCTTC. Translated: CASSPGQDYGYTF.

This clone was seen only once. The chain's CDR3 is CASSEFRAVTDTQYF. For the CDR3, the DNA is TGTGCCAGCAGTGAGTTCCGAGCGGTCACAGATACGCAGTATTTT. This chain joins TRBV6-1 and TRBJ2-3; possibly TRBD2 for D (5 bases). This CDR3 has 15 residues. CDR1 and CDR2 (germline): MNHNS, SASEGT. The V and J ends lost 3 bases and 2 bases respectively, with 12 bases between them.

This sequence joins TRBV5-4 and TRBJ1-2, with TRBD1 matching over 11 bases. Trimming at V came to 3 bases and at J to 3 bases, leaving 7 bases not matched to a gene. The CDR3 is 16 amino acids. CDR1 SGHNT and CDR2 YYREEE come from the germline V gene (reference sequence). The CDR3: CASSWDRGRLDYGYTF. CDR3 sequence (DNA): TGTGCCAGCAGCTGGGACAGGGGGAGATTGGACTATGGCTACACCTTC.

A few counts support this clone. This chain joins TRBV6-6 and TRBJ2-2; 8 nucleotides agree with TRBD1. V trimming: 3 bases; J trimming: 5 bases; junction bases outside the gene matches: 5. This CDR3 is built from 15 residues. CDR1 is MNHNY, CDR2 SVGAGI, per germline (reference sequence). CDR3: CASSYDRGGTGELFF. CDR3 coding DNA: TGTGCCAGCAGTTATGACAGGGGAGGTACCGGGGAGCTGTTTTTT.

The V call is TRBV6-6, the J call TRBJ1-5; D remains ambiguous. The CDR3 runs 14 residues. Germline CDR1 reads MNHNY; CDR2 reads SVGAGI (reference sequence). The V and J ends lost 5 bases and 7 bases respectively, with 15 bases between them. DNA of the CDR3: TGTGCCAGCAGTGGTAACGCGGGGAACCAGCCCCAGCATTTT. Translating gives CASSGNAGNQPQHF.

This chain uses TRBV19 with TRBJ2-2; tentatively, D is TRBD2 (7 bases). The germline CDR1 and CDR2 sequences are LNHDA and SQIVND (reference sequence). The CDR3 is 16 residues long. V lost 7 bases and J lost 5, with 20 bases in between. CDR3 sequence (DNA): TGTGCCAGTAAGGCGGGGGCGCTTTCGGGGACCGGGGAGCTGTTTTTT. Protein product: CASKAGALSGTGELFF.

The chain is built from TRBV5-4 and TRBJ2-2; 8 bases fit TRBD2. CDR1 SGHNT and CDR2 YYREEE come from the germline V gene (reference sequence). This CDR3 is 15 amino acids long. J was trimmed by 5 bases and V by 4 bases; bases with no gene match: 7. The CDR3 reads CASSTGLAVTGELFF. CDR3 in DNA: TGTGCCAGCAGCACCGGACTAGCAGTTACCGGGGAGCTGTTTTTT. Variable domain in full (rest from reference TRBV5-4 and TRBJ2-2): ETGVTQSPTHLIKTRGQQVTLRCSSQSGHNTVSWYQQALGQGPQFIFQYYREEENGRGNFPPRFSGLQFPNYSSELNVNALELDDSALYLCASSTGLAVTGELFFGEGSRLTVL.

This sequence joins TRBV9 and TRBJ1-1; no definite D call. This CDR3 is built from 14 residues. The V gene's germline CDR1 is SGDLS and CDR2 YYNGEE. V lost 2 bases to trimming and J lost 5 bases, with 13 bases between them. In DNA form, the CDR3 reads TGTGCCAGCAGCGTTGAGCAGGCGGGAACTGAAGCTTTCTTT. It encodes CASSVEQAGTEAFF.

This chain connects TRBV4-2 to TRBJ1-5; no clear D gene. V was shortened by 4 bases and J by 5 bases, with 12 bases between the two germline ends. The CDR3 has 14 residues. CDR1 and CDR2 (germline): LGHNA, YNFKEQ. This CDR3 is CASSLSGDDQPQHF. CDR3 nucleotides: TGTGCCAGCAGCCTCTCCGGAGATGATCAGCCCCAGCATTTT.

This chain joins TRBV5-3 and TRBJ2-2; a weak D match, TRBD1 (6 bases). TRBV5-3 is placed among ORFs of uncertain function. The CDR3 has 15 residues. The V end lost 4 bases, the J end lost 5 bases, and 15 bases lay between the germline ends. The CDR3 bases are TGTGCCAGAAGCCTCACAGGGTGCGGGACCGGGGAGCTGTTTTTT. Translating it yields CARSLTGCGTGELFF.

This clone was counted a few times. Additional DNA sequences in this sample encode the identical CDR3. This chain's CDR3 is CASRTGNTEAFF. The CDR3 nucleotides read TGTGCCAGCAGAACAGGGAACACTGAAGCTTTCTTT. This chain joins TRBV27 and TRBJ1-1, with D tentatively TRBD1 (5 bases). V was pared by 6 bases and J by 1 base, with 6 bases between. In germline, CDR1 is MNHEY, CDR2 SMNVEV (reference sequence). This CDR3 region has 12 residues.

This clone was picked up one time. The rearrangement links TRBV5-1 to TRBJ1-5; TRBD1 might be the D (5 bases). The CDR3 runs 15 residues. Germline CDR1 is SGHRS and CDR2 is YFSETQ. V was clipped by 0 bases and J by 7 bases, with 14 bases between them. CDR3 amino acids: CASSLAGGAHQPQHF. CDR3 DNA: TGCGCCAGCAGCTTGGCCGGAGGGGCACACCAGCCCCAGCATTTT.

V and J are TRBV27 and TRBJ2-7, with D possibly being TRBD2 (5 bases). There are 11 residues in the CDR3. Germline assignment: CDR1 MNHEY and CDR2 SMNVEV (reference sequence). V was clipped by 6 bases and J by 7 bases, with 10 bases between them. CDR3 DNA: TGTGCCAGCAGAGAGGGAGAAGAGCAGTACTTC. It is translated as CASREGEEQYF.

The count of this clone is one. This CDR3 is also generated by other DNA sequences in the sample. V is TRBV19 and J is TRBJ2-3, with TRBD2 as a possible D gene (6 bases). The CDR3 is made up of 13 amino acids. In germline, CDR1 is LNHDA, CDR2 SQIVND (reference sequence). V lost 5 bases, J lost 4 bases, and 10 bases lay in between. The CDR3 coding sequence is TGTGCCAGTAGTGCGGGACGTCCAGATACGCAGTATTTT. Translation: CASSAGRPDTQYF.

The V gene is TRBV12-2, the J gene TRBJ1-6; the D call TRBD1 from the table was never checked on the DNA. TRBV12-2 is classified as a pseudogene. CDR3 length: 15 amino acids. The CDR3 region is CASRFLGQGIVPLHF. DNA for the CDR3: TGTGCAAGTCGCTTCCTTGGACAGGGAATCGTACCCCTCCACTTT.